Included here is one T cell receptor beta chain sequence, with context. Its antigen is as yet unknown. The sample originates from a study of T cell responses to AZD1222 COVID-19 vaccine. The study, taken as a whole, reports: Two doses of AZD1222 preceded a rise in Spike-specific TCR breadth and depth. The study sampled repertoires only after the peak T cell response. Females outnumbered males among donors, who were mostly white British; clonal diversity was possibly underestimated.

TCRdb keeps only in-frame clones here, not all; method: immunoSEQ multiplex PCR. The table shows around 150,000 clones, with about 92% occurring only once. Second-dose schedules of about 4 or about 12 weeks were combined. Germline CDR1 and CDR2: MNHEY and SVGAGI. The CDR3 is 16 amino acids. The V and J ends lost 2 bases and 3 bases respectively, with 13 bases between them. This TCR was sampled from an adult who received the AZD1222 COVID-19 vaccine. V is TRBV6-5 and J is TRBJ2-2; D possibly corresponds to TRBD2 (5 bases). The material was peripheral blood, obtained 28 days after the second AZD1222 dose. CDR3 in amino acids: CASSYEGFWDTGELFF. In nucleotides, the CDR3 is TGTGCCAGCAGTTACGAGGGATTTTGGGACACCGGGGAGCTGTTTTTT.